This T cell receptor (beta chain) was identified during a study of T-cell reconstitution after alpha-beta-depleted transplantation in children. This CDR3 region has 13 residues. Trimming took off 6 bases at V and 6 bases at J, with 15 bases between the two ends. Germline CDR1 DFQATT, CDR2 SNEGSKA (reference sequence). In regard to this clonotype: Without the conserved terminal phenylalanine or tryptophan, this CDR3 likely stems from a read error.

Unique molecular identifiers were incorporated during preparation of the TCRbeta library. MiXCR, applied by TCRdb to the PCR reads, yields one record per CDR3 protein. The sample lists 200,000 to 300,000 distinct CDR3 sequences, roughly a quarter occurring once. Sequenced material: PBMCs, mostly from graft donor cells, taken 360 days after TCRalphabeta/CD19-depleted stem cell transplant. The rearrangement joins TRBV20-1 to TRBJ1-5, with D uncertain. This TCR was sampled from a female patient between 2 and 15 years old who had a stem cell transplant for congenital amegakaryocytic thrombocytopenia, so the T cells may come from the graft donor. This CDR3 is CSASDGSGQPQHV. The CDR3 DNA sequence: TGCAGTGCCTCCGATGGGAGTGGTCAGCCCCAGCATGTT.